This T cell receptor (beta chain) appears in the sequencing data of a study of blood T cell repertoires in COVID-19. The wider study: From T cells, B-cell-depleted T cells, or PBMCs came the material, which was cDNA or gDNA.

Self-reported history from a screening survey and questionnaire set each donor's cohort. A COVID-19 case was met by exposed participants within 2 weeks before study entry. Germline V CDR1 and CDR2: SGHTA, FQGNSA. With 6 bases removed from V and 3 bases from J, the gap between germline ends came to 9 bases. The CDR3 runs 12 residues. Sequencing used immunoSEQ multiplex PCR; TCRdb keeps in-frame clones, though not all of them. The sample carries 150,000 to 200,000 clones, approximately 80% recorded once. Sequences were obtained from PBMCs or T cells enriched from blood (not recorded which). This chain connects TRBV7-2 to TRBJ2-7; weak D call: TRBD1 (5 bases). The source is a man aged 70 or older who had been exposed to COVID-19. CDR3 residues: CASRGVLYEQYF. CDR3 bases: TGTGCCAGCAGAGGGGTCCTCTACGAGCAGTACTTC.